One sample yielded the 13 T cell receptor beta chains listed below, sequenced in a study of response to subunit inactivated influenza vaccine. Each CDR3 protein gets one entry after TCRdb re-called the RT-PCR reads with MiXCR. The sample includes about 520,000 distinct CDR3 sequences, less than 30% seen only once; the top ten take over 1.5%. Specimen: CD4+ T cells sorted from PBMCs, collected less than 6 days after vaccination. The receptor set was obtained from a man aged 50 or older who received an inactivated influenza vaccine.

This clonotype has just a few counts. The chain recombines TRBV20-1 with TRBJ2-3; 12 positions agree with TRBD2. The V segment lost 2 bases and the J segment 0 bases; nucleotides outside the gene matches: 3. The germline V gene has CDR1 DFQATT and CDR2 SNEGSKA (reference sequence). This CDR3 contains 16 residues. In DNA form, the CDR3 reads TGCAGTGCTAGACTAGCGGGGGGGCCTAGCACAGATACGCAGTATTTT. This encodes CSARLAGGPSTDTQYF.

This clonotype has a handful of counts. The rearrangement joins TRBV6-1 to TRBJ1-2; no reliable D call. The CDR3 has 13 residues. Germline values: CDR1 MNHNS, CDR2 SASEGT. V gave up 6 bases and J gave up 2 bases, with 10 bases separating them. CDR3 in amino acids: CASRTVGNYGYTF. DNA of the CDR3: TGTGCCAGCAGGACGGTGGGGAACTATGGCTACACCTTC.

This chain links TRBV20-1 with TRBJ2-1, with 11 bases lining up with TRBD2. The CDR3 extends over 14 amino acids. The germline V gene has CDR1 DFQATT and CDR2 SNEGSKA (reference sequence). Losses at the gene ends were 3 bases for V and 7 bases for J; bases not matched to a gene: 5. DNA for the CDR3: TGCAGTGCTAGCACTAGCGGGGGTTGGAATGAGCAGTTCTTC. As protein: CSASTSGGWNEQFF.

This clonotype came up once. V gene TRBV20-1 combines with J gene TRBJ2-7, with TRBD1 identical over 8 bases. The CDR3 sequence is 14 residues long. CDR1 is DFQATT and CDR2 is SNEGSKA in the germline V gene (reference sequence). Trimming took 2 bases from V and 0 from J; bases not matched to a gene: 3. CDR3 amino acids: CSARRQGSSYEQYF. CDR3 DNA: TGCAGTGCTAGAAGACAGGGGAGCTCCTACGAGCAGTACTTC.

This clonotype was counted only a few times. The gene calls are TRBV20-1 and TRBJ2-3, with a possible D match to TRBD2 (6 bases). V was cut by 5 bases and J by 2 bases, with 11 bases left in between. Germline assignment: CDR1 DFQATT and CDR2 SNEGSKA (reference sequence). CDR3 length equals 13 residues. CDR3 nucleotide sequence: TGCAGTGCTTTTAGCGGAAACACAGATACGCAGTATTTT. Protein product: CSAFSGNTDTQYF.

The chain uses TRBV12-3 or TRBV12-4 and TRBJ2-5; 7 nucleotides match TRBD2. The ends lost 7 bases at V and 5 bases at J; junction bases unmatched: 13. The CDR3 is 15 residues long. CDR3 bases: TGTGCCAGCACTCGGTCGCCGGGAGGCTTTGAGACCCAGTACTTC. Protein: CASTRSPGGFETQYF.

The CDR3 region is CSARRGTSGMGDTQYF. As DNA, the CDR3 is TGCAGTGCTAGACGGGGGACTAGCGGAATGGGAGATACGCAGTATTTT. The V and J genes are TRBV20-1 and TRBJ2-3; 11 bases map to TRBD2. Germline values: CDR1 DFQATT, CDR2 SNEGSKA (reference sequence). With 2 bases clipped from V and 5 bases from J, the junction kept 9 bases outside the gene matches. This CDR3 has 16 amino acids.

The V and J genes are TRBV19 and TRBJ1-1, with a possible D match to TRBD1 (5 bases). V was trimmed by 6 bases and J by 1 base, leaving 9 bases between them. The CDR3 runs to 13 residues. Germline assignment: CDR1 LNHDA and CDR2 SQIVND (reference sequence). CDR3 sequence: CASRRQSNTEAFF. Here the CDR3 DNA reads TGTGCCAGTAGAAGACAGTCGAACACTGAAGCTTTCTTT.

This clonotype was seen repeatedly, ten times or more. Mismatch with germline at one junction end may stem from a read error. V gene TRBV7-7 combines with J gene TRBJ2-2, with D possibly being TRBD2 (5 bases). CDR3 size: 13 residues. Germline V CDR1 and CDR2: SSHAT, FNYEAQ (reference sequence). CDR3: CASSYGRGGELFF. In DNA, the CDR3 is TGTGCTAGCAGCTATGGACGGGGCGGGGAGCTGTTTTTT. Looking up the rest from reference TRBV7-7 and TRBJ2-2 gives the full variable domain: GAGVSQSPRYKVTKRGQDVTLRCDPISSHATLYWYQQALGQGPEFLTYFNYEAQPDKSGLPSDRFSAERPEGSISTLTIQRTEQRDSAMYRCASSYGRGGELFFGEGSRLTVL.

The chain is built from TRBV2 and TRBJ2-1; 9 bases are a match to TRBD2. The junction had 10 bases not matched to a gene; V was cut back by 5 bases and J by 8 bases. The germline CDR1 and CDR2 sequences are SNHLY and FYNNEI. The CDR3 sequence is 15 residues long. The CDR3 loop is CASSRLGTSTDEQFF. Here the CDR3 DNA reads TGTGCCAGCAGTCGTCTCGGGACTAGCACCGATGAGCAGTTCTTC.

The CDR3 DNA reads as TGCGCCAGCAGCCCAGTAATCACTGGGGCCAACGTCCTGACTTTC. This translates into CASSPVITGANVLTF. This chain uses TRBV5-1 with TRBJ2-6, with D unresolved. From germline, CDR1 is SGHRS and CDR2 YFSETQ. V was trimmed by 4 bases and J by 2 bases, leaving 10 bases between them. The CDR3 contains 15 residues.

This chain links TRBV20-1 with TRBJ2-1; 8 bases are shared with TRBD2. J was trimmed by 14 bases and V by 0 bases; bases with no gene match: 9. The V gene's germline CDR1 is DFQATT and CDR2 SNEGSKA (reference sequence). CDR3 length equals 13 residues. The CDR3 protein is CSARDPLEAGEFF. In DNA, the CDR3 is TGCAGTGCTAGAGATCCCCTCGAAGCGGGAGAGTTCTTC.

This clonotype was seen repeatedly, ten times or more. The rearrangement joins TRBV12-3 or TRBV12-4 to TRBJ1-1; no clear D. V lost 2 bases, J lost 4 bases, and 11 bases lay in between. The CDR3 consists of 14 residues. The CDR3 DNA reads as TGTGCCAGCAGTTTACGGAGCTTGGGCACTGAAGCTTTCTTT. This encodes CASSLRSLGTEAFF.